Given below is one T cell receptor (beta chain) in context. Its antigen is currently not known. Base qualities were left out, and no much larger clone turns up one base away. The CDR3 contains 18 residues, cysteine and phenylalanine counted. Only the CDR3 DNA stays, 54 bases, in frame from base 1. Reading the germline V gene gives CDR1 SGHTA and CDR2 FQGNSA. Relative to germline, V is missing 4 bases and J is missing 0 bases, with 12 bases of the junction outside any gene match. The data were taken from a study of beta chain features in type 1 diabetes (dated by TCRdb to between 2018 and 2020). Some background on the complete study: No differences in mean age, gender distribution, total cell number or subset yield were found between patients and healthy donors. A total of over 95,000,000 sorted cells were examined across all samples, and RNA yield correlated strongly with the number of cells per subset. The study compared the TCRB repertoires of sorted circulating CD4+ T cell subsets in recently diagnosed type 1 diabetes patients with those in matched healthy donors. Regulatory and stem cell-like memory subsets were obtained from only 8 patients and about eight healthy donors, while naive and central memory subsets were obtained from all 30 or so donors. What the work shows at the level of the full study, not this receptor alone: Naive, central memory and regulatory TCRB repertoires appeared to be more alike among patients than among healthy donors. At VDJ recombination sites, patients with type 1 diabetes made fewer insertions and deleted more nucleotides, a pattern implying thymic rearrangement abnormalities. Only small numbers of individuals were included in the HLA sub-analyses, which left unresolved whether HLA type had any influence on TCRB rearrangement. Shorter templates might have been favored by PCR, but patient and control samples were amplified and corrected together, so both groups would have been affected equally by any skew. Because cDNA was sequenced instead of genomic DNA, highly expressing activated cells could be over-represented, though the groups showed no difference in activation or CD3 levels. Type 1 diabetes patients showed a moderate but significant shortening of TCRB CDR3 length in all four CD4+ subsets.

The entire amount of isolated RNA was reverse transcribed using the High Capacity cDNA Reverse Transcription Kit, so the sequenced TCRB transcripts were expressed ones. Deep immunoSEQ sequencing was performed on naive, central memory and regulatory T cell samples, with an average of around 3.4 million total reads per sample. Sorted cells were lysed in RLT buffer, and RNA was extracted using DNase-treated RNeasy Micro or Mini kits according to cell number. Each cell subset was processed separately to prevent cross-contamination, with patient and healthy donor samples processed together. The immunoSEQ multiplex PCR was used to amplify TCRB sequences from cDNA, yielding 87-bp fragments that span the CDR3 region. Sequencing of the amplicons was done on the Illumina HiSeq platform. Turning to the authors' computational methods: Synthetic template baselines were used to correct PCR bias computationally, reads within Hamming distance 2 were collapsed, and singletons that could not be merged were discarded. By aligning reads against IMGT, V, D and J genes, CDR3 length, and insertions or deletions at six rearrangement sites were assigned. Within each subset, clonotype counts were normalized to the number of sorted cells before true diversity and Gini coefficients were calculated with the tcR R package. Repertoire sharing was quantified using the overlap coefficient calculated on TCRB nucleotide sequences. Out-of-frame TCRB sequences from naive cells were analyzed as a proxy for the pre-selection repertoire. Imported from immuneACCESS, the table was reduced by TCRdb to in-frame sequences with V and J called. These copies leave out some clones; in studies compared against another copy, an unresolved V gene accounts for under half, and the cause of the remainder is not known. That table is the source of V, J and clone size, and D and trimming were worked out from the DNA. The sample table holds roughly 310,000 clones, of which approximately 10% were seen once. The top ten hold about 0.014% of the sample.

From each donor, a single peripheral blood sample of about 120 mL on average was drawn into heparinised tubes. A BD FACSAria II and a panel including CD45RO, CCR7, CD25, CD127, CD95 and CD27 were used to sort naive, central memory, regulatory and stem cell-like memory CD4+ T cells. Every sorted population had a purity above 98%. PBMCs were separated immediately by Lymphoprep density gradient centrifugation and were stained directly, without being cultured. To minimize batch effects, samples were stained and sorted in pairs, one healthy donor with one patient per experiment. The receptor comes from a young woman in good health. The chain was built from TRBV7-2 and TRBJ2-4; the central 7 bases match TRBD1. Material: naive CD4+ T cells from blood. Per the publication, the cell subset or site label means: true naive CD4+ T cells. The bases are TGTGCCAGCAGCTCATTTGGAACGGGGACAGTAGCCAAAAACATTCAGTACTTC. Its translation is CASSSFGTGTVAKNIQYF.